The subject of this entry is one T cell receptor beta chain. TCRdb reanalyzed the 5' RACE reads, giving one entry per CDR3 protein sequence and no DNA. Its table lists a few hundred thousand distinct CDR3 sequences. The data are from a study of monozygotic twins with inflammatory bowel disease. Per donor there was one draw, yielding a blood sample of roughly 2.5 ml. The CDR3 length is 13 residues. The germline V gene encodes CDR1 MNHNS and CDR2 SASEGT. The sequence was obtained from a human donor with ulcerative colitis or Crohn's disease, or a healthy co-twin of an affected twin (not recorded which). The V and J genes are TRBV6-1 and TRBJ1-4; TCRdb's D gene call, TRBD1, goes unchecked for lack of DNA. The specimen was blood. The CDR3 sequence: CAALAGTREKLFF.